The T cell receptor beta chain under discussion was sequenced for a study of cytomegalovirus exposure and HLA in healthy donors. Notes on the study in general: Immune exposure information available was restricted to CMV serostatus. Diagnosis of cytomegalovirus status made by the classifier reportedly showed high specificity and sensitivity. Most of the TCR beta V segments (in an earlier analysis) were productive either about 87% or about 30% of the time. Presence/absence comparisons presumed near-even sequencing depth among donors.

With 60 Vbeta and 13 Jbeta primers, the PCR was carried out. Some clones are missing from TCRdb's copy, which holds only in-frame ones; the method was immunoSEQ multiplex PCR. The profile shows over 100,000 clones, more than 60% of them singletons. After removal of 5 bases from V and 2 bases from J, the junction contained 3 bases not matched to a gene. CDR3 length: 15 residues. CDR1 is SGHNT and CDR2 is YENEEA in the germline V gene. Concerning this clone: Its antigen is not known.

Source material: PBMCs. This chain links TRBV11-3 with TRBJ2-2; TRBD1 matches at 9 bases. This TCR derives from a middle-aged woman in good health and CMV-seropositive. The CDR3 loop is CASSAGQGNTGELFF. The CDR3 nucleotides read TGTGCCAGCAGCGCGGGACAGGGTAACACCGGGGAGCTGTTTTTT.